The sequence of this TCR beta chain was determined in a study of human T cells and chemical hapten exposure. Regarding time point: patch test 3, about 24 weeks after DPC sensitization. Treatment: therapeutic diphenylcyclopropenone sensitization with weekly scalp DPC. Trimming stripped 10 bases from V and 0 bases from J, with 16 bases between. CDR3 length: 14 residues. The germline gives CDR1 LNHDA, CDR2 SQIVND (reference sequence). This clonotype was recorded at least ten times. MiXCR, applied by TCRdb to the RACE reads, yields one record per CDR3 protein. The profile shows some 32,000 distinct CDR3 sequences, more than 5% of them singletons.

The TCR comes from a man aged 30 to 45 with alopecia areata. Some clones in this sample may be carry-over from other donors' samples. Sequencing used whole blood, obtained in connection with sensitization to the hapten diphenylcyclopropenone (DPC). The chain carries TRBV19 and TRBJ2-7; a possible D gene is TRBD2 (5 bases). The CDR3 loop reads CATKGDYSSYEQYF. The CDR3, as DNA: TGTGCCACAAAGGGAGACTACAGCTCCTACGAGCAGTACTTC.